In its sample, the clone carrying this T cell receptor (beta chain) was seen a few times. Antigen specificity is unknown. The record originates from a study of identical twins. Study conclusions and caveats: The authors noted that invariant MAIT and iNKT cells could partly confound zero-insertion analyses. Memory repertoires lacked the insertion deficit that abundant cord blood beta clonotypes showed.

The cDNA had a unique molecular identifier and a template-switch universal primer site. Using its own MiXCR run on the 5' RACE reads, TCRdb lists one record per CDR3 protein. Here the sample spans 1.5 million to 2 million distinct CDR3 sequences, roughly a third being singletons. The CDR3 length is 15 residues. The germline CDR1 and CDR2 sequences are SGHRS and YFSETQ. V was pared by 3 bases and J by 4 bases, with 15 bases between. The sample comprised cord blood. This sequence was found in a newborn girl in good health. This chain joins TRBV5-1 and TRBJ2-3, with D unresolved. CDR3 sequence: CASSSRPRRADTQYF. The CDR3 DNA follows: TGCGCCAGCAGCTCAAGACCCCGAAGGGCAGATACGCAGTATTTT.